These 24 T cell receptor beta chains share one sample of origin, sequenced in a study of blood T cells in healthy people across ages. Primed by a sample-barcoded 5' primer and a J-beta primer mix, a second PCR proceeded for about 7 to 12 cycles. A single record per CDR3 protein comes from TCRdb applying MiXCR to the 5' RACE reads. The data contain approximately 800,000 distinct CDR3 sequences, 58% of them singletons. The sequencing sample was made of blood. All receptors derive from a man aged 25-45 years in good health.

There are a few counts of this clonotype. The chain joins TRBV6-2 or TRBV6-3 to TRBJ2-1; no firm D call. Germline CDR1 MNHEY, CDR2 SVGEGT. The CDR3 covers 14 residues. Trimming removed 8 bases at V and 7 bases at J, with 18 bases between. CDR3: CASRLVGGVNEQFF. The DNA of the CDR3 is TGTGCCAGCCGGCTGGTTGGTGGTGTGAATGAGCAGTTCTTC.

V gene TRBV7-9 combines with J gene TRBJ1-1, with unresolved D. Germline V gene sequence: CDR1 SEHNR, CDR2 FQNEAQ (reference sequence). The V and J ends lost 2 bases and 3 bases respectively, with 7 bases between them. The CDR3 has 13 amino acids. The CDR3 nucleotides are TGTGCCAGCAGCTTAAGAGCGGACACTGAAGCTTTCTTT. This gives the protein CASSLRADTEAFF.

Here the CDR3 DNA reads TGCGCCAGCCTCCTTCGTGGAGCTTCTGGGGATGAGCAGTTCTTC. Its protein product is CASLLRGASGDEQFF. The J gene is TRBJ2-1, the V gene TRBV5-1; no reliable D call. Germline V lookup: CDR1 SGHRS, CDR2 YFSETQ. Trimming took 7 bases from V and 8 from J, leaving 22 bases between them. CDR3 length: 15 residues.

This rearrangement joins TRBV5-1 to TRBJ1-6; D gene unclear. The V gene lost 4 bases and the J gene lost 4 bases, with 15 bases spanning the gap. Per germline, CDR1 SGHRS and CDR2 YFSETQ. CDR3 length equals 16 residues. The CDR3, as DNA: TGCGCCAGCAGCCCAGTGGGTGGGTCGTATAATTCACCCCTCCACTTT. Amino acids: CASSPVGGSYNSPLHF.

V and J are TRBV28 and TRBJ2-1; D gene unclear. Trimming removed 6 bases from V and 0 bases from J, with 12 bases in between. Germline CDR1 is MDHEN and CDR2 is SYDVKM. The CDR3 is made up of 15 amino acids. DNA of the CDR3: TGTGCCAGCAGGCCTAGTTCCAGCTCCTACAATGAGCAGTTCTTC. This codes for CASRPSSSSYNEQFF.

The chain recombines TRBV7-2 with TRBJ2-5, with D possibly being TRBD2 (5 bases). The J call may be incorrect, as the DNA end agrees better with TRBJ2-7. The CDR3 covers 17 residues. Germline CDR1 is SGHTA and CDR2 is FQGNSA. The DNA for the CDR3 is TGTGCCAGCAGCTTAAGGTCCGGTGCGGGCCCCACCTACGAGCAGTACTTC. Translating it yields CASSLRSGAGPTYEQYF.

The CDR3 protein is CASSLGGLGEQYF. CDR3 DNA: TGTGCCAGCAGCTTAGGGGGCCTTGGGGAGCAGTACTTC. V usage is TRBV7-3 and J usage is TRBJ2-7; D perhaps matches TRBD1 (6 bases). The CDR3 contains 13 residues. Germline CDR1 is SGHTA and CDR2 is FQGTGA. Trimming cost V 2 bases and J 7 bases, with 12 bases left between them.

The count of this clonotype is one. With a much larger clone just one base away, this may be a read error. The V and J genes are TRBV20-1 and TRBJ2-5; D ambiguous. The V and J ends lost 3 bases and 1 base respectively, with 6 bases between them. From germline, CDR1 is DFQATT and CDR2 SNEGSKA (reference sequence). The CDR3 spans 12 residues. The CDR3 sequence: CSASFGQETQYF. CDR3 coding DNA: TGCAGTGCTAGTTTCGGCCAAGAGACCCAGTACTTC.

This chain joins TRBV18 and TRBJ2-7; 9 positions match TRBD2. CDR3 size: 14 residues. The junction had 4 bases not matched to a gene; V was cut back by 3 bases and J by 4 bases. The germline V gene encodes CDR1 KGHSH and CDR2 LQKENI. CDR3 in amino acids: CASSPRLAEYEQYF. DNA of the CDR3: TGTGCCAGCTCACCTAGACTAGCGGAATACGAGCAGTACTTC.

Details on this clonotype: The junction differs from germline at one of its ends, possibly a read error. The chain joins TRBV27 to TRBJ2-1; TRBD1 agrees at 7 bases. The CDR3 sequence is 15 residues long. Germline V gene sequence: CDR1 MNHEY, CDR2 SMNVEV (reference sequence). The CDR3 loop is CASRADRDTYNEQFF. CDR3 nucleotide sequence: TGCGCCAGCAGGGCTGACAGGGATACCTACAATGAGCAGTTCTTC.

The CDR3 sequence: CSAQIAGGSYEQYF. The CDR3 DNA reads TGCAGTGCCCAGATAGCGGGGGGCTCCTACGAGCAGTACTTC. V gene TRBV20-1 combines with J gene TRBJ2-7, with TRBD2 identical over 10 bases. Trimming removed 6 bases from V and 0 bases from J; junction bases left unmatched: 5. The length of the CDR3 is 14 residues. Germline loops: CDR1 DFQATT, CDR2 SNEGSKA (reference sequence).

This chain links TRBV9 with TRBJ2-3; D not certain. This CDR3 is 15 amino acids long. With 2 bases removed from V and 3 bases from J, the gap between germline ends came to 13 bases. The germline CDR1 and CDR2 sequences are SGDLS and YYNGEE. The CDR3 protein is CASSVIWSPTDTQYF. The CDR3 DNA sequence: TGTGCCAGCAGCGTCATCTGGAGTCCAACAGATACGCAGTATTTT.

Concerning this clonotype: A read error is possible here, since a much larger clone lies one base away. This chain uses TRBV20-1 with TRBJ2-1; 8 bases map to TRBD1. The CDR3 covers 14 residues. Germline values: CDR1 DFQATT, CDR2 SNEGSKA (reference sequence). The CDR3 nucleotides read TGCAGTACTAGTCTACGACAGGGGAAGAATGAGCAGTTCTTC. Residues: CSTSLRQGKNEQFF.

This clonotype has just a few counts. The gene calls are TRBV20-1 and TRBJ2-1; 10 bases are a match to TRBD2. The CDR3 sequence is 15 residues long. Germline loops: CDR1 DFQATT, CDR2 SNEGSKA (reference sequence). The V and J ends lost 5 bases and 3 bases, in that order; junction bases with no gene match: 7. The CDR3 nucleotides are TGCAGTGCTGCTGATAGCGGGAGGTTCTACAATGAGCAGTTCTTC. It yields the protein CSAADSGRFYNEQFF.

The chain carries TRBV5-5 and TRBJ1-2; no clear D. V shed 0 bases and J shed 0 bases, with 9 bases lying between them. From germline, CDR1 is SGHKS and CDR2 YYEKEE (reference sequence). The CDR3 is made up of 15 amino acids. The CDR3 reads CASSLEWSTNYGYTF. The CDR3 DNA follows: TGTGCCAGCAGCTTGGAGTGGAGCACTAACTATGGCTACACCTTC.

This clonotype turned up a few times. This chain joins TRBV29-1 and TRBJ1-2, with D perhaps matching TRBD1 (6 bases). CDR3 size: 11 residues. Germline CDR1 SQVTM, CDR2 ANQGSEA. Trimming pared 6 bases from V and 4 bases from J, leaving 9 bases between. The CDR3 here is CSVTGIYGYTF. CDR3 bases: TGCAGCGTGACAGGCATCTATGGCTACACCTTC.

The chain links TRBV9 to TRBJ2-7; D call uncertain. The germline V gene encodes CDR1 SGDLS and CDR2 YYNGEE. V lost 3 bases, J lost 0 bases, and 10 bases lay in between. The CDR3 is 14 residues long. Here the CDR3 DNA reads TGTGCCAGCAGCGATGGACCTAGCTCCTACGAGCAGTACTTC. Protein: CASSDGPSSYEQYF.

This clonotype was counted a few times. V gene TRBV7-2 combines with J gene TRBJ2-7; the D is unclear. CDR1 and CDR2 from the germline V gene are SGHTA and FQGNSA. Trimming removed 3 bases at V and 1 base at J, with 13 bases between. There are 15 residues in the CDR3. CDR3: CASSFASDGSYEQYF. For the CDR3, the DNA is TGTGCCAGCAGCTTTGCGTCAGACGGATCCTACGAGCAGTACTTC.

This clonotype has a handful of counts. The CDR3 reads CASSLRRGNSPLHF. In nucleotides, the CDR3 is TGTGCCAGCAGCTTACGGCGGGGGAATTCACCCCTCCACTTT. The gene calls are TRBV7-8 and TRBJ1-6, with D possibly matching TRBD1 (5 bases). Trimming cost V 2 bases and J 7 bases, with 9 bases left between them. The V gene's germline CDR1 is SGHVS and CDR2 FQNEAQ. There are 14 residues in the CDR3.

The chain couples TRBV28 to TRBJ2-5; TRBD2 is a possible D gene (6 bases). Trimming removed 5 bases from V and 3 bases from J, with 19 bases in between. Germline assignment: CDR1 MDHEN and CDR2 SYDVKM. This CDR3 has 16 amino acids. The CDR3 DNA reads TGTGCCAGCAGTCCCGCGTTCGGGAGCGGCGAAGAGACCCAGTACTTC. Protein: CASSPAFGSGEETQYF.

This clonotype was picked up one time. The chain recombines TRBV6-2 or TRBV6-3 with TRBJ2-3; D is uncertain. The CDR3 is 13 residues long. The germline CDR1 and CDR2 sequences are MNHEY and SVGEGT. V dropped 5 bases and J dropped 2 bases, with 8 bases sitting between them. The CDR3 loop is CASSNRFTDTQYF. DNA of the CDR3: TGTGCCAGCAGTAACCGATTCACAGATACGCAGTATTTT.

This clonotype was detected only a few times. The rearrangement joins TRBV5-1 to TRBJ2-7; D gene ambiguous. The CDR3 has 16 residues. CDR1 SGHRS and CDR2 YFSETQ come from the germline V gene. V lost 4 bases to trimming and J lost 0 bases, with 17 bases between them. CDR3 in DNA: TGCGCCAGCAGCCCGAAGGGCCCGAGCAGCTCCTACGAGCAGTACTTC. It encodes CASSPKGPSSSYEQYF.

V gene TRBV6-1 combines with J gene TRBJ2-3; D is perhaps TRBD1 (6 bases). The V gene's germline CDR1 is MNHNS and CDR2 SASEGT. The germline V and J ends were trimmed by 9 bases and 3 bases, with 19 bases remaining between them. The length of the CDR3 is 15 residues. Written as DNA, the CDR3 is TGTGCCAGTCAATCGGTCCCGAGGGGGACAGATACGCAGTATTTT. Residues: CASQSVPRGTDTQYF.

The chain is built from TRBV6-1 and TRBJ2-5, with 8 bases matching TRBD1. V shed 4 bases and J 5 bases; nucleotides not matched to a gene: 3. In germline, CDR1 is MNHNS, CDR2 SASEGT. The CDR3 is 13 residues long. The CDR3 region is CASSGTGRETQYF. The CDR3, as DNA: TGTGCCAGCAGTGGGACAGGGCGCGAGACCCAGTACTTC.